The 14 T cell receptor beta chains presented below share a single source sample, sequenced in a study of resident and recirculating memory T cells in vitiligo. Sequencing was performed with immunoSEQ multiplex PCR; in TCRdb, only in-frame clones are kept and a portion is missing. Of roughly 40,000 clones listed, about 90% are singletons. The sample was blood. The receptors stem from a male donor with vitiligo.

The chain uses TRBV7-6 and TRBJ2-5; a weak D match, TRBD2 (7 bases). V lost 3 bases and J 5 bases, leaving 22 bases between the germline ends. Germline V gene sequence: CDR1 SGHVS, CDR2 FNYEAQ. The CDR3 is made up of 17 amino acids. The CDR3 region is CASSLGGGIGFGETQYF. In nucleotides, the CDR3 is TGTGCCAGCAGCTTGGGAGGGGGAATTGGTTTTGGGGAGACCCAGTACTTC. Filled out from reference TRBV7-6 and TRBJ2-5, the complete variable domain reads GAGVSQSPRYKVTKRGQDVALRCDPISGHVSLYWYRQALGQGPEFLTYFNYEAQQDKSGLPNDRFSAERPEGSISTLTIQRTEQRDSAMYRCASSLGGGIGFGETQYFGPGTRLLVL.

In this sample, this clone turned up a few times. The genes are TRBV7-9 and TRBJ2-7, with a possible D match to TRBD1 (6 bases). V was shortened by 5 bases and J by 5 bases, with 19 bases between the two germline ends. The germline V gene has CDR1 SEHNR and CDR2 FQNEAQ (reference sequence). This CDR3 has 15 residues. The CDR3 coding sequence is TGTGCCAGCAGCCTAAATCAGGGGACGGGCGACGAGCAGTACTTC. Translation: CASSLNQGTGDEQYF.

This chain uses TRBV18 with TRBJ1-2; no clear D gene. The CDR3 is 14 residues long. V lost 6 bases, J lost 5 bases, and 16 bases lay in between. Germline CDR1 reads KGHSH; CDR2 reads LQKENI. The DNA for the CDR3 is TGTGCCAGCTCGCCGGTCTCAGACTTATATGGCTACACCTTC. It codes for CASSPVSDLYGYTF. Complete variable domain (other parts from reference TRBV18 and TRBJ1-2): NAGVMQNPRHLVRRRGQEARLRCSPMKGHSHVYWYRQLPEEGLKFMVYLQKENIIDESGMPKERFSAEFPKEGPSILRIQQVVRGDSAAYFCASSPVSDLYGYTFGSGTRLTVV.

This chain uses TRBV30 with TRBJ1-2; maybe TRBD1 (6 bases). Between the trimmed V and J ends, which lost 5 bases and 0 bases, there was a span of 10 bases. The CDR3 is 13 amino acids. Germline-derived CDR1 and CDR2 are GTSNPN and SVGIG (reference sequence). The CDR3 reads CAWRQDANYGYTF. In DNA form, the CDR3 reads TGTGCCTGGCGACAGGACGCTAACTATGGCTACACCTTC.

The V and J genes are TRBV27 and TRBJ2-6; the D gene is possibly TRBD1 (6 bases). Trimming shortened V by 4 bases and J by 0 bases, and 13 bases separated the two germline ends. The V gene's germline CDR1 is MNHEY and CDR2 SMNVEV (reference sequence). CDR3 size: 17 residues. For the CDR3, the DNA is TGTGCCAGCAGTTCAACAGGGTTCAGCTCTGGGGCCAACGTCCTGACTTTC. Translating it yields CASSSTGFSSGANVLTF.

The chain is built from TRBV7-2 and TRBJ2-3; TRBD2 matches 8 bases. The CDR3 runs 16 residues. CDR1 SGHTA and CDR2 FQGNSA come from the germline V gene. J lost 1 base, V lost 1 base, and 4 bases had no gene match. The CDR3 nucleotides are TGTGCCAGCAGCTTAGATCCAGCGGGGGGCACAGATACGCAGTATTTT. Protein sequence: CASSLDPAGGTDTQYF.

The rearrangement links TRBV4-3 to TRBJ2-3; 8 nucleotides line up with TRBD2. CDR1 LGHNA and CDR2 YSLEER come from the germline V gene. The CDR3 has 16 residues. V was clipped by 4 bases and J by 5 bases; unmatched bases: 11. CDR3 sequence reads: CASSLLAGLGGDTQYF. CDR3 in DNA: TGCGCCAGCAGCCTATTAGCGGGGCTTGGGGGAGATACGCAGTATTTT.

This clone was seen once. The chain carries TRBV7-2 and TRBJ1-4; possible D gene TRBD1, 5 bases. This CDR3 spans 14 amino acids. Germline values: CDR1 SGHTA, CDR2 FQGNSA. V lost 4 bases, J lost 1 base, and 7 bases lay in between. CDR3 protein: CASSYQGTNEKLFF. CDR3 sequence (DNA): TGTGCCAGCAGCTACCAGGGAACTAATGAAAAACTGTTTTTT. The full variable domain, rest sourced from reference TRBV7-2 and TRBJ1-4, is GAGVSQSPSNKVTEKGKDVELRCDPISGHTALYWYRQSLGQGLEFLIYFQGNSAPDKSGLPSDRFSAERTGGSVSTLTIQRTQQEDSAVYLCASSYQGTNEKLFFGSGTQLSVL.

This clone was detected once. The genes are TRBV30 and TRBJ1-4; D remains unclear. The CDR3 is 13 amino acids. Trimming left V 2 bases short and J 7 bases short, with 11 bases between. Per germline, CDR1 GTSNPN and CDR2 SVGIG (reference sequence). The CDR3 reads CAWSRGLGEKLFF. The CDR3 DNA is TGTGCCTGGAGTAGAGGGTTAGGTGAAAAACTGTTTTTT.

The CDR3 region has the DNA TGTGCCAGCAGTCCTAGCGGGGGGGGAGAGACCCAGTACTTC. It translates to CASSPSGGGETQYF. J is TRBJ2-5 and V is TRBV6-5, with 12 positions matching TRBD2. The ends lost 5 bases at V and 4 bases at J; junction bases unmatched: 2. Germline CDR1 MNHEY, CDR2 SVGAGI. The CDR3 is made up of 14 amino acids.

The chain recombines TRBV2 with TRBJ1-2; TRBD1 is a possible D gene (6 bases). This CDR3 is built from 11 residues. The V and J ends lost 8 bases and 8 bases respectively, with 12 bases between them. The germline V gene encodes CDR1 SNHLY and CDR2 FYNNEI. The CDR3 sequence: CASPQGRGYTF. As DNA, the CDR3 is TGTGCCAGCCCACAGGGACGCGGCTACACCTTC.

The gene calls are TRBV5-4 and TRBJ1-3; D is ambiguous. This CDR3 spans 15 amino acids. V was trimmed by 1 base and J by 4 bases, leaving 12 bases between them. Germline V CDR1 and CDR2: SGHNT, YYREEE (reference sequence). In nucleotides, the CDR3 is TGTGCCAGCAGCTTGCGGGATCTAGAGGGAAACACCATATATTTT. As protein: CASSLRDLEGNTIYF.

This sequence joins TRBV4-3 and TRBJ2-1; 7 nucleotides align to TRBD2. V lost 2 bases to trimming and J lost 4 bases; unmatched junction nucleotides: 8. This CDR3 comprises 16 residues. Germline V gene lookup returns CDR1 LGHNA and CDR2 YSLEER. The CDR3 DNA reads TGCGCCAGCAGCCAATTTGACGGGGAGGGGTACAATGAGCAGTTCTTC. It yields the protein CASSQFDGEGYNEQFF.

Notes on this clone: Germline is not matched at one junction end, which may reflect a read error. The chain employs TRBV27 and TRBJ1-2; the D gene is possibly TRBD1 (6 bases). Germline loops: CDR1 MNHEY, CDR2 SMNVEV (reference sequence). The CDR3 spans 12 residues. The CDR3 DNA sequence: TGTGCCAGCAGGCTTCCGGGGGGGCTTTTTTCCTTC. This sequence encodes CASRLPGGLFSF.